Here is one T cell receptor beta chain with its context. The data are from a study of blood T cell repertoires in COVID-19. For the study at large: Material from acute and convalescent COVID-19 was sourced from the United States, Italy and Spain.

Clones were sequenced by immunoSEQ multiplex PCR, and TCRdb holds only the in-frame ones, with some missing. Of over 300,000 clones in the sample, nearly 90% are singletons; the top ten hold 6.5% to 8%. CDR3 length equals 14 residues. Deletions cut 4 bases from V and 2 bases from J, with 13 bases between. Germline V CDR1 and CDR2: SGDLS, YYNGEE. The V gene is TRBV9, the J gene TRBJ2-7, with D possibly matching TRBD2 (6 bases). This receptor was obtained from a man between 18 and 35 years old with active or convalescent COVID-19. Sequences were obtained from peripheral blood. This CDR3 reads CASSQGLKTYEQYF. The CDR3 DNA follows: TGTGCCAGCAGCCAAGGACTAAAAACCTACGAGCAGTACTTC.